This note documents a single T cell receptor (beta chain) sequence. This sample was included in a study of cytomegalovirus exposure and HLA in healthy donors. The PCR used 60 Vbeta and 13 Jbeta primers. Using immunoSEQ multiplex PCR, the repertoire was profiled, and TCRdb retains in-frame clones only, with some absent. The sample holds approximately 210,000 clones, 70% to 80% seen once. CDR1 and CDR2 from the germline V gene are SGHTA and FQGNSA. The CDR3 sequence is 15 residues long. Trimming removed 2 bases from V and 4 bases from J, with 11 bases in between. The clonotype comes from a male donor in good health and CMV-seropositive. This chain uses TRBV7-2 with TRBJ2-2, with no clear D. The sequencing input was PBMCs. The CDR3 spells CASSLYYASTGELFF. The CDR3, as DNA: TGTGCCAGCAGCTTATATTACGCGAGCACCGGGGAGCTGTTTTTT.